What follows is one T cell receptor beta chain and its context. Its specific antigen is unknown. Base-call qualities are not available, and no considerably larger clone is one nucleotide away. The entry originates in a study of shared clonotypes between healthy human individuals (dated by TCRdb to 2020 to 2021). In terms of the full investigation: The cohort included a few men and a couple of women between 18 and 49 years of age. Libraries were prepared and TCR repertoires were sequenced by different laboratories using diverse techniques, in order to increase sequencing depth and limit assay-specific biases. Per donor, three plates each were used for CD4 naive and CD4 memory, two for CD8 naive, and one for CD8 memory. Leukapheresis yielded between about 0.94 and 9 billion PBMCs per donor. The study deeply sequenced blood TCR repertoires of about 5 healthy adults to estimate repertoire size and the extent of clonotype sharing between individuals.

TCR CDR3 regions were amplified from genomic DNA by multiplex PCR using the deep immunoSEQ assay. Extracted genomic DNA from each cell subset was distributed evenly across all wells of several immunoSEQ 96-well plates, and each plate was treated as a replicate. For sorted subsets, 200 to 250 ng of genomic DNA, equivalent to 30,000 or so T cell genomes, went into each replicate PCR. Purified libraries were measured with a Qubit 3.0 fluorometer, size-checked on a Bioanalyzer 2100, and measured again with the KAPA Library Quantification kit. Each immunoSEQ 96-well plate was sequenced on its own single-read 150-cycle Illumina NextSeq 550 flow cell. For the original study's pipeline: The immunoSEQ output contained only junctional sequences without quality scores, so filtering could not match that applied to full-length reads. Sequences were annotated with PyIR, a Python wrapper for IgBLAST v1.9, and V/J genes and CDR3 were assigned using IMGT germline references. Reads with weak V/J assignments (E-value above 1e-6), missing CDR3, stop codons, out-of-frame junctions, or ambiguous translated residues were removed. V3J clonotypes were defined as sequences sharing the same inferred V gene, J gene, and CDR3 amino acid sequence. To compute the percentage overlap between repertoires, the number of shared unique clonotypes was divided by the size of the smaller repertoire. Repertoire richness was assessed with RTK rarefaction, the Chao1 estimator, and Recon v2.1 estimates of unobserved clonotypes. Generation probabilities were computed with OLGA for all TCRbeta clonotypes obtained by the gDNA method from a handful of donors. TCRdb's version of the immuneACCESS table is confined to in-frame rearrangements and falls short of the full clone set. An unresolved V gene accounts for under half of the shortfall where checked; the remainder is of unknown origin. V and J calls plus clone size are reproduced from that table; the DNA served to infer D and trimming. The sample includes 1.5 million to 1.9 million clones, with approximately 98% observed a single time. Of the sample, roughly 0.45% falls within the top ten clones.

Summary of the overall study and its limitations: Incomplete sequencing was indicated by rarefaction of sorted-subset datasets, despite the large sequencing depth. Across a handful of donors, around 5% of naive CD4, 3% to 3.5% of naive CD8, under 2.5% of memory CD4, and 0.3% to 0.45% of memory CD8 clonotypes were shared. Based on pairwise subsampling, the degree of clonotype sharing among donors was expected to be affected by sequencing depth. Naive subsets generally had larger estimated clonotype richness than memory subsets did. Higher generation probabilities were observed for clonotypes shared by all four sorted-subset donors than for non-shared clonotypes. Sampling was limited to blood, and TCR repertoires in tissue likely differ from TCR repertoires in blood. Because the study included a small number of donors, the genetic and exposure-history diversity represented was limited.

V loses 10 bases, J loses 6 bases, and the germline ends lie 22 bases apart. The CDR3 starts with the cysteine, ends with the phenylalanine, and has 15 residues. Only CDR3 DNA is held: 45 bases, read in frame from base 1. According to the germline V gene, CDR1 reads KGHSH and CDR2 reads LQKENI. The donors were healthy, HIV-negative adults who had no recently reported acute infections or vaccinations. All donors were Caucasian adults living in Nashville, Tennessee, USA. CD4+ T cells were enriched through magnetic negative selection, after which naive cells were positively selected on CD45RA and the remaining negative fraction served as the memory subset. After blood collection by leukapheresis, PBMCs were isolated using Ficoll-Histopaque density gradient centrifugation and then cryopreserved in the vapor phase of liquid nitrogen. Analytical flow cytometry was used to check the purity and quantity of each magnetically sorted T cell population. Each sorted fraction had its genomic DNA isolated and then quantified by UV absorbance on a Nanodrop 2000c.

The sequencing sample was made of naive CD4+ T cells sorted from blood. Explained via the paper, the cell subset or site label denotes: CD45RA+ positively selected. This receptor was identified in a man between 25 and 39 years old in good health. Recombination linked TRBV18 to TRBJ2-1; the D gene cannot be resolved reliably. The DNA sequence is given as TGTGCCATCGCAACACGTTCGTCCCCGGGCAATGAGCAGTTCTTC. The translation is CAIATRSSPGNEQFF.